These 8 T cell receptor beta chains came from one sample sequenced in a study of cytomegalovirus exposure and HLA in healthy donors. The PCR made use of 60 Vbeta and 13 Jbeta primers. Only in-frame clones appear in the TCRdb table, and some are missing; sequencing was by immunoSEQ multiplex PCR. The table lists around 130,000 clones, approximately 74% of them singletons. Input material: PBMCs. These TCRs come from a man in his forties in good health and CMV-seropositive.

The rearrangement links TRBV6-5 to TRBJ1-3; D unclear. V dropped 0 bases and J dropped 0 bases, with 9 bases sitting between them. CDR1 is MNHEY and CDR2 is SVGAGI in the germline V gene. The CDR3 length is 16 residues. The CDR3 protein is CASSYSRPSSGNTIYF. CDR3 DNA: TGTGCCAGCAGTTACTCGAGGCCTTCCTCTGGAAACACCATATATTTT.

This clone was detected only a few times. V usage is TRBV19 and J usage is TRBJ1-5; 8 nucleotides align to TRBD1. V gave up 5 bases and J gave up 5 bases; unmatched junction bases: 11. The length of the CDR3 is 16 residues. From germline, CDR1 is LNHDA and CDR2 SQIVND (reference sequence). CDR3 amino acids: CASSGGSQGGYQPQHF. DNA for the CDR3: TGTGCCAGTAGTGGCGGTTCACAGGGGGGCTATCAGCCCCAGCATTTT.

This clone occurred once. The chain has TRBV11-3 and TRBJ1-1; D not resolved. CDR1 SGHNT and CDR2 YENEEA come from the germline V gene. CDR3 length equals 15 residues. V shed 3 bases and J shed 1 base, with 12 bases lying between them. CDR3 nucleotide sequence: TGTGCCAGCAGCTTGCCTCGGGAATCGAACACTGAAGCTTTCTTT. Protein: CASSLPRESNTEAFF.

The chain couples TRBV5-1 to TRBJ2-1; a possible D gene is TRBD2 (6 bases). From germline, CDR1 is SGHRS and CDR2 YFSETQ. Deletions cut 0 bases from V and 6 bases from J, with 10 bases between. CDR3 size: 14 residues. The DNA of the CDR3 is TGCGCCAGCAGCTTGGGACTAGTGCCCAATGAGCAGTTCTTC. It codes for CASSLGLVPNEQFF.

A few counts support this clone. The chain recombines TRBV7-9 with TRBJ2-7; D perhaps matches TRBD2 (5 bases). Germline values: CDR1 SEHNR, CDR2 FQNEAQ (reference sequence). The CDR3 has 13 amino acids. The ends were cut back, 7 bases at V and 5 bases at J, with 15 bases in the middle. The CDR3 loop reads CASTETRAHEQYF. The CDR3 DNA reads as TGTGCCAGCACCGAAACGAGGGCCCACGAGCAGTACTTC.

This clone was detected only a few times. The same CDR3 also results from other DNA sequences found in this sample. CDR3 in amino acids: CASSIGSSGANVLTF. CDR3 sequence (DNA): TGTGCCAGTAGTATAGGGAGCTCTGGGGCCAACGTCCTGACTTTC. V and J are TRBV19 and TRBJ2-6; no firm D call. Germline loops: CDR1 LNHDA, CDR2 SQIVND (reference sequence). CDR3 length equals 15 residues. V dropped 1 base and J dropped 0 bases, with 4 bases sitting between them.

This chain joins TRBV18 and TRBJ1-2, with no clear D. V was trimmed by 3 bases and J by 3 bases, leaving 8 bases between them. This CDR3 has 13 residues. The germline gives CDR1 KGHSH, CDR2 LQKENI. The CDR3 nucleotides are TGTGCCAGCTCACCTCAGCGCGACTATGGCTACACCTTC. It is translated as CASSPQRDYGYTF.

The genes are TRBV6-6 and TRBJ2-7, with D perhaps matching TRBD1 (7 bases). Germline V gives CDR1 MNHNY, CDR2 SVGAGI (reference sequence). The V end was cut by 5 bases, the J end by 6 bases, with 17 bases between. The CDR3 spans 14 residues. CDR3 amino acids: CASSDHGTAGEQYF. The CDR3 DNA reads TGTGCCAGCAGTGACCACGGGACAGCGGGCGAGCAGTACTTC.